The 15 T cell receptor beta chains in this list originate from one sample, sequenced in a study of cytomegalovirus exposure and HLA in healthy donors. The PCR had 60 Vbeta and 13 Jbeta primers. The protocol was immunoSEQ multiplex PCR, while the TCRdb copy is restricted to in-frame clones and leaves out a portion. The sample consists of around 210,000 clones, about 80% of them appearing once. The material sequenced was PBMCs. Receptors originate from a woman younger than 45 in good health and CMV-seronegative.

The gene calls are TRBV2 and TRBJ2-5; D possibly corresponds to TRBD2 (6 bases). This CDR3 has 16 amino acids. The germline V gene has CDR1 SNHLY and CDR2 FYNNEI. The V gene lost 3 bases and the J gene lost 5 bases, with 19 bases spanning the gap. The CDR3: CASSDWGEFLGETQYF. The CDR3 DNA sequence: TGTGCCAGCAGTGATTGGGGGGAATTTTTGGGGGAGACCCAGTACTTC. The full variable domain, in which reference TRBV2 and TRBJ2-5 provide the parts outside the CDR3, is EPEVTQTPSHQVTQMGQEVILRCVPISNHLYFYWYRQILGQKVEFLVSFYNNEISEKSEIFDDQFSVERPDGSNFTLKIRSTKLEDSAMYFCASSDWGEFLGETQYFGPGTRLLVL.

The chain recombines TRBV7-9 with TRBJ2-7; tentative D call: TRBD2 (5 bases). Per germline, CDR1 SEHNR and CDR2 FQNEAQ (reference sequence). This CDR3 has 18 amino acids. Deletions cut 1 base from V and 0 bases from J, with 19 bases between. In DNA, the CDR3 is TGTGCCAGCAGCTTAGATTGGAGGCAGGTCCCACTCTCCTACGAGCAGTACTTC. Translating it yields CASSLDWRQVPLSYEQYF.

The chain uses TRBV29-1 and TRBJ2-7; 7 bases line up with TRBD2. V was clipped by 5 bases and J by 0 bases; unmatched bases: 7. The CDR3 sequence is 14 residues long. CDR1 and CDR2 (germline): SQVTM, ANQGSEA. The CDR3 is CSVKRDPSSYEQYF. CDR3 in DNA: TGCAGCGTTAAGCGGGATCCGAGCTCCTACGAGCAGTACTTC.

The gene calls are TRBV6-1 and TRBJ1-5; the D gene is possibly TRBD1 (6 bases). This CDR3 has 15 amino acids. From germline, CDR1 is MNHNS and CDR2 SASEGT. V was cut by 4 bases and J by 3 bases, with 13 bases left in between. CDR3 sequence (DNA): TGTGCCAGCAGTGGTGGGACACCGAACAATCAGCCCCAGCATTTT. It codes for CASSGGTPNNQPQHF.

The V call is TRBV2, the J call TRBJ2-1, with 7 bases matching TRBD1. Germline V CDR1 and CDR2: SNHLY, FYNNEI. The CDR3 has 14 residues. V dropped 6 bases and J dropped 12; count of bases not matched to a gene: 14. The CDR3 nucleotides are TGTGCCAGCAGCTCCGGACAGGCTCAGTTTGGGCAGTTCTTC. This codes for CASSSGQAQFGQFF.

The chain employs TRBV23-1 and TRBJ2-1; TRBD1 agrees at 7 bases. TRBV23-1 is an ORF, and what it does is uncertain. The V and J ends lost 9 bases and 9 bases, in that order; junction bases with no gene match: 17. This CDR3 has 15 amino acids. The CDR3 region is CASINPGQWYGEQFF. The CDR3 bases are TGCGCCAGTATCAACCCGGGACAGTGGTACGGTGAGCAGTTCTTC.

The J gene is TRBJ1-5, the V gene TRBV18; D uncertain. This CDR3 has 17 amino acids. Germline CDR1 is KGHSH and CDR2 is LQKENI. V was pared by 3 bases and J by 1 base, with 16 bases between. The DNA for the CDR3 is TGTGCCAGCTCACCCCTACCGTCTGGAGAGAGCAATCAGCCCCAGCATTTT. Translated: CASSPLPSGESNQPQHF.

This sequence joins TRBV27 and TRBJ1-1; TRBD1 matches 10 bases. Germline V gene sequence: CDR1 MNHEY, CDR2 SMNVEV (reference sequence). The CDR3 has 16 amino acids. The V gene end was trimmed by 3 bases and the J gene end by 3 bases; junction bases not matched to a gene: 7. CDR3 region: CASSFDRGRFDTEAFF. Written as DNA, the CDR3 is TGTGCCAGCAGTTTTGACAGGGGGCGTTTTGACACTGAAGCTTTCTTT.

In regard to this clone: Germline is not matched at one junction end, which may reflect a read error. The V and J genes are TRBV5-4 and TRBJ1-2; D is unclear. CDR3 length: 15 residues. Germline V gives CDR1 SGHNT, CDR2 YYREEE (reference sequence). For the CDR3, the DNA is TGTGCCAGCAGCTTGGAAGGACTCCGCAACTATGGCTACCCCTTC. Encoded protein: CASSLEGLRNYGYPF.

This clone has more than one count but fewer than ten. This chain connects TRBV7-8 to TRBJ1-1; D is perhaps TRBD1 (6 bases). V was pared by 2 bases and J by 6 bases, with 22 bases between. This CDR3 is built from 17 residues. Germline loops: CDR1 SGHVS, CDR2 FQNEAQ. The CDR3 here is CASSLNREGMGGPEAFF. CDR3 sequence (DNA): TGTGCCAGCAGCTTAAACAGGGAGGGAATGGGTGGTCCTGAAGCTTTCTTT.

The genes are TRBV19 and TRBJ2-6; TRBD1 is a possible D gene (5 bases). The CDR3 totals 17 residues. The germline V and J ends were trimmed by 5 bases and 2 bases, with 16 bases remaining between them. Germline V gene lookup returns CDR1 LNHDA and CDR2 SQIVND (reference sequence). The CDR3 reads CASSLSTDPTGANVLTF. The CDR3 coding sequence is TGTGCCAGTAGTCTTTCGACAGATCCTACTGGGGCCAACGTCCTGACTTTC.

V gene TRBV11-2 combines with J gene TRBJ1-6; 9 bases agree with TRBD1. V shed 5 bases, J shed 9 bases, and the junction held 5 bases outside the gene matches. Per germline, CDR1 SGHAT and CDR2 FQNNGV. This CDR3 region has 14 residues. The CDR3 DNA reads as TGTGCCAGCAGCCTTACAGGGGGCCGTTCACCCCTCCACTTT. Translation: CASSLTGGRSPLHF.

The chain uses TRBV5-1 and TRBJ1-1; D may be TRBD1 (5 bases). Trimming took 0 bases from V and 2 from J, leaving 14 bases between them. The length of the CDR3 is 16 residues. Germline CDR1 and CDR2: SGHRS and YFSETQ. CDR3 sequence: CASSLGRGSLNTEAFF. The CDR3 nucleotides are TGCGCCAGCAGCTTGGGCCGGGGGAGCCTTAACACTGAAGCTTTCTTT. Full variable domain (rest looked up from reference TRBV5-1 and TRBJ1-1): KAGVTQTPRYLIKTRGQQVTLSCSPISGHRSVSWYQQTPGQGLQFLFEYFSETQRNKGNFPGRFSGRQFSNSRSEMNVSTLELGDSALYLCASSLGRGSLNTEAFFGQGTRLTVV.

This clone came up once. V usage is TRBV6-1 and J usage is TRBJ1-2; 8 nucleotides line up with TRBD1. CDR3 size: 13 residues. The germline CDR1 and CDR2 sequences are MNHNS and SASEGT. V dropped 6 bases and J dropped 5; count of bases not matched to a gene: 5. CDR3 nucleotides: TGTGCCAGCAGGGCAGGGGGCGCTTATGGCTACACCTTC. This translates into CASRAGGAYGYTF.

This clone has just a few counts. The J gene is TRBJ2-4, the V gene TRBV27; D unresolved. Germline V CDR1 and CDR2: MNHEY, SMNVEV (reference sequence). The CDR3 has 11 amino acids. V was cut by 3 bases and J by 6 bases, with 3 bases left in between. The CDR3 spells CASSFGNIQYF. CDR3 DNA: TGTGCCAGCAGTTTCGGAAACATTCAGTACTTC.